Listed below are T cell receptor beta chains from one sample, sequenced in a study of technical replicates of blood from several donors. Data came from immunoSEQ multiplex PCR; TCRdb stores just in-frame clones and leaves some out. The table includes about 62,000 clones, 80% to 90% detected once. Material for sequencing was PBMCs. Receptors were obtained from a human donor in good health. Some clones in this sample may be carry-over from other donors' samples. CDR3s include the opening cysteine and the closing phenylalanine or tryptophan. Each record gives: J gene, V gene, D gene, clone size, CDR3 DNA, CDR3 protein. The D gene is left open where the match is weak. Only some rows state a clone size, as once, few, many or a class for expanded clones.

J: TRBJ2-7
V: TRBV6-1
D: TRBD2
size: -
DNA: TGTGCCAGCAGGGCCGGGGGGGGCTACGAGCAGTACTTC
CDR3: CASRAGGGYEQYF

J: TRBJ2-1
V: TRBV4-2
D: TRBD2
size: once
DNA: TGTGCCAGCAGTCCCTCAGGAGCGGGGGGGTCCGTGGAGCAGTTCTTC
CDR3: CASSPSGAGGSVEQFF

J: TRBJ1-1
V: TRBV5-4
D: TRBD1
size: -
DNA: TGTGCCAGCAGCTTGGAACAGGGGGCGTGGACTGAAGCTTTCTTT
CDR3: CASSLEQGAWTEAFF

J: TRBJ1-3
V: TRBV7-9
D: -
size: -
DNA: TGTGCCAGCAGCCCTATCCGGGGGGCTGGAAACACCATATATTTT
CDR3: CASSPIRGAGNTIYF

J: TRBJ2-1
V: TRBV10-3
D: TRBD2
size: -
DNA: TGTGCCATCAGGGTCAAAGAGACTAGCGGGGGGAACAATGAGCAGTTCTTC
CDR3: CAIRVKETSGGNNEQFF

J: TRBJ2-7
V: TRBV6-1
D: TRBD1
size: -
DNA: TGTGCCAGCAGTGAATATGGGACAGGAGCCTACGAGCAGTACTTC
CDR3: CASSEYGTGAYEQYF

J: TRBJ2-1
V: TRBV2
D: TRBD2
size: -
DNA: TGTGCCAGCAGTGATAGCGGGAGCTCCTACAATGAGCAGTTCTTC
CDR3: CASSDSGSSYNEQFF

J: TRBJ2-5
V: TRBV5-4
D: TRBD2
size: -
DNA: TGTGCCAGCAGCTTGGATCCGGGAGGTGAGGAGACCCAGTACTTC
CDR3: CASSLDPGGEETQYF

J: TRBJ2-7
V: TRBV6-5
D: TRBD2
size: -
DNA: TGTGCCACCCGAGCGGGGGGAAGCTCCTACGAGCAGTACTTC
CDR3: CATRAGGSSYEQYF

J: TRBJ2-2
V: TRBV30
D: TRBD2
size: -
DNA: TGTGCCTGGGGACTAGCGGGACCCACCGGGGAGCTGTTTTTT
CDR3: CAWGLAGPTGELFF

J: TRBJ1-4
V: TRBV18
D: TRBD1
size: -
DNA: TGTGCCAGCTCACCACCGGCTCAGGGGGATGAAAAACTGTTTTTT
CDR3: CASSPPAQGDEKLFF

J: TRBJ2-2
V: TRBV6-4
D: TRBD2
size: few
DNA: TGTGCCAGCAGTGAAGATAGCGGGGGGGCCGCCGGGGAGCTGTTTTTT
CDR3: CASSEDSGGAAGELFF

J: TRBJ2-1
V: TRBV4-1
D: TRBD1
size: -
DNA: TGCGCCAGCAGCCAAGAAGGGGGCGAGGCCTACAATGAGCAGTTCTTC
CDR3: CASSQEGGEAYNEQFF

J: TRBJ2-1
V: TRBV4-1
D: TRBD2
size: -
DNA: TGCGCCAGCAGCCAATCGCTAGCGGGAAACAATGAGCAGTTCTTC
CDR3: CASSQSLAGNNEQFF

J: TRBJ1-5
V: TRBV19
D: TRBD1
size: -
DNA: TGTGCCAGTAGTACCCGACAGGGGGGGCAGCCCCAGCATTTT
CDR3: CASSTRQGGQPQHF

J: TRBJ2-7
V: TRBV6-1
D: -
size: -
DNA: TGTGCCAGCCAGGAATCCGAGCAGTACTTC
CDR3: CASQESEQYF

J: TRBJ2-7
V: TRBV29-1
D: TRBD2
size: -
DNA: TGCAGCGTGACGGGACTAGCGGGGTCGTACGAGCAGTACTTC
CDR3: CSVTGLAGSYEQYF

J: TRBJ1-6
V: TRBV2
D: -
size: -
DNA: TGTGCCAGCAGTGTAGGGGTAAATTCACCCCTCCACTTT
CDR3: CASSVGVNSPLHF

J: TRBJ2-1
V: TRBV7-3
D: TRBD2
size: -
DNA: TGTGCCAGCAGCGCGGGGACTAGCAATGAGCAGTTCTTC
CDR3: CASSAGTSNEQFF

J: TRBJ1-4
V: TRBV7-9
D: TRBD1
size: -
DNA: TGTGCCAGCAGCCCAGGGGGCCTATCTAATGAAAAACTGTTTTTT
CDR3: CASSPGGLSNEKLFF

J: TRBJ2-4
V: TRBV27
D: TRBD2
size: few
DNA: TGTGCCACCGGGACTAGCGATAAAAACATTCAGTACTTC
CDR3: CATGTSDKNIQYF

J: TRBJ2-1
V: TRBV19
D: TRBD2
size: -
DNA: TGTGCCAGTAGCATGGGACTAGCGAGGAATGAGCAGTTCTTC
CDR3: CASSMGLARNEQFF

J: TRBJ1-2
V: TRBV5-5
D: TRBD1
size: -
DNA: TGTGCCAGCAGCGAAACCTGGCGAGGACAGGGAAACTATGGCTACACCTTC
CDR3: CASSETWRGQGNYGYTF

J: TRBJ1-3
V: TRBV11-2
D: -
size: -
DNA: TGTGCCAGCAGCTACCGGGGAAACTCTGGAAACACCATATATTTT
CDR3: CASSYRGNSGNTIYF

J: TRBJ1-4
V: TRBV7-9
D: TRBD1
size: -
DNA: TGTGCCAGCAGCTTAGGGACAGGAGTCACTAATGAAAAACTGTTTTTT
CDR3: CASSLGTGVTNEKLFF

J: TRBJ1-5
V: TRBV11-2
D: TRBD1
size: once
DNA: TGTGCCAGCAGCTTCGGGACAGGGGGACAGCCCCAGCATTTT
CDR3: CASSFGTGGQPQHF

J: TRBJ2-1
V: TRBV7-3
D: TRBD2
size: -
DNA: TGTGCCAGCAGCTTGACTAGCGGGAGGGATGAGCAGTTCTTC
CDR3: CASSLTSGRDEQFF

J: TRBJ1-5
V: TRBV7-2
D: TRBD1
size: -
DNA: TGTGCCAGCAGCAGGGACAGAACCAGCAATCAGCCCCAGCATTTT
CDR3: CASSRDRTSNQPQHF

J: TRBJ2-3
V: TRBV7-9
D: -
size: -
DNA: TGTGCCAGCAGCCCCGGGACTAGCACAGATACGCAGTATTTT
CDR3: CASSPGTSTDTQYF

J: TRBJ2-3
V: TRBV5-6
D: TRBD2
size: -
DNA: TGTGCCAGCAGCTTGGCCGGACTAGCGGGGACAGATACGCAGTATTTT
CDR3: CASSLAGLAGTDTQYF

J: TRBJ1-1
V: TRBV5-1
D: TRBD1
size: -
DNA: TGCGCCAGCAGCATGTCCCGGACAGGGGGCGAGCGTACTGAAGCTTTCTTT
CDR3: CASSMSRTGGERTEAFF

J: TRBJ2-7
V: TRBV5-6
D: -
size: -
DNA: TGTGCCAGCAGCTTGGTTGACATCCAGGGGCCCTACGAGCAGTACTTC
CDR3: CASSLVDIQGPYEQYF

J: TRBJ2-5
V: TRBV5-1
D: TRBD2
size: once
DNA: TGCGCCAGCAGTAGCGGGAGATTAGAAGAGACCCAGTACTTC
CDR3: CASSSGRLEETQYF

J: TRBJ2-7
V: TRBV7-9
D: TRBD2
size: -
DNA: TGTGCCAGCAGCCATGCGGGGGACGAGCAGTACTTC
CDR3: CASSHAGDEQYF

J: TRBJ2-7
V: TRBV5-5
D: TRBD1
size: -
DNA: TGTGCCAGCAGCTTGGGGGTGGGGACAGCGGCCTACGAGCAGTACTTC
CDR3: CASSLGVGTAAYEQYF

J: TRBJ2-5
V: TRBV6-5
D: -
size: -
DNA: TGTGCCAGCAGTTACGGCGGGGCTGGAGAGACCCAGTACTTC
CDR3: CASSYGGAGETQYF

J: TRBJ2-7
V: TRBV6-5
D: TRBD2
size: -
DNA: TGTGCCAGCAGTTCGGCAGCGGGGGGTCTTTTCTACGAGCAGTACTTC
CDR3: CASSSAAGGLFYEQYF

J: TRBJ1-2
V: TRBV10-3
D: TRBD1
size: -
DNA: TGTGCCATCAGTGACCAGGACAGGGGGGGCTATGGCTACACCTTC
CDR3: CAISDQDRGGYGYTF

J: TRBJ2-7
V: TRBV5-6
D: -
size: -
DNA: TGTGCCAGCAGCTATCTCGACAGGCCTAATATCTACGAGCAGTACTTC
CDR3: CASSYLDRPNIYEQYF

J: TRBJ1-1
V: TRBV6-1
D: -
size: -
DNA: TGTGCCAGCAGTCCGACAATCCAAGCTTTCTTT
CDR3: CASSPTIQAFF

J: TRBJ1-1
V: TRBV18
D: -
size: -
DNA: TGTGCCAGCTCACCCTCGTCACAGGCCCTTGAAGCTTTCTTT
CDR3: CASSPSSQALEAFF

J: TRBJ2-1
V: TRBV7-8
D: TRBD2
size: -
DNA: TGTGCCAGCAGCTTAGTAGGTAGCGGGAGTCTTAATGAGCAGTTCTTC
CDR3: CASSLVGSGSLNEQFF

J: TRBJ2-7
V: TRBV4-3
D: TRBD1
size: -
DNA: TGCGCCAGCAGCCAAGTGAGGTTCCGGGACAGGACCTACGAGCAGTACTTC
CDR3: CASSQVRFRDRTYEQYF

J: TRBJ2-3
V: TRBV5-1
D: TRBD2
size: once
DNA: TGCGCCAGTACTAGCGGGATAACAGATACGCAGTATTTT
CDR3: CASTSGITDTQYF

J: TRBJ1-5
V: TRBV28
D: TRBD1
size: -
DNA: TGTGCCAGCAGTTTTCCCGGGACAGTGGAGCATCAGCCCCAGCATTTT
CDR3: CASSFPGTVEHQPQHF

J: TRBJ2-2
V: TRBV27
D: TRBD1
size: -
DNA: TGTGCCAGCAGTTTTGATTCTCCGGGACAGGGTTACGCCGGGGAGCTGTTTTTT
CDR3: CASSFDSPGQGYAGELFF

J: TRBJ1-3
V: TRBV29-1
D: -
size: -
DNA: TGCAGCGTTCTTGGACTGAGCTCTGGAAACACCATATATTTT
CDR3: CSVLGLSSGNTIYF

J: TRBJ2-2
V: TRBV7-2
D: -
size: -
DNA: TGTGCCAGCAGCTACGGGGCGAACACCGGGGAGCTGTTTTTT
CDR3: CASSYGANTGELFF

J: TRBJ2-7
V: TRBV6-4
D: TRBD2
size: -
DNA: TGTGCCAGCAGTGTCGAGCCGGGACTAGCGGGTCCCTACGAGCAGTACTTC
CDR3: CASSVEPGLAGPYEQYF

J: TRBJ2-7
V: TRBV4-3
D: TRBD1
size: -
DNA: TGCGCCAGCAGCCGGGGACAGGGGGGGGAGCAGTACTTC
CDR3: CASSRGQGGEQYF

J: TRBJ2-3
V: TRBV6-5
D: TRBD1
size: once
DNA: TGTGCCAGCAGTCTCGAAGGACAGGGAAGGTATGCGCAGTATTTT
CDR3: CASSLEGQGRYAQYF

J: TRBJ2-1
V: TRBV5-1
D: -
size: -
DNA: TGCGCCAGCAGCTTTGTGGACAACTACAATGAGCAGTTCTTC
CDR3: CASSFVDNYNEQFF

J: TRBJ1-1
V: TRBV5-4
D: TRBD1
size: -
DNA: TGTGCCAGCAGCTTAGGAGGGACAGGGATTTCAGAAGCTTTCTTT
CDR3: CASSLGGTGISEAFF